This T cell receptor beta chain was recorded in a study of blood T cell repertoires in COVID-19 (dated by TCRdb to the early 2020s). Looking at the study overall: Samples covering the acute and convalescent phases of COVID-19 were provided by collaborators in the United States, Italy and Spain. The material from the prospective study consisted of cDNA or gDNA derived from T cells, B-cell-depleted T cells, or PBMCs. Deeply sampled blood TCRbeta repertoires from subjects exposed to, actively infected with, or recovered from COVID-19 were included in the dataset. A freely available public database, intended as a resource for researchers studying the immune response to SARS-CoV-2, is where the repertoires were released. Samples came from the ongoing ImmuneRACE study (first 160 participants) plus 1,254 subjects from 6 global collaborators. The sample metadata nearly always contained a de-identified subject ID, COVID-19 status, age in years and sex. Where available, HLA class I and class II types were taken from metadata supplied by the sample provider and were not determined by assay-based typing.

On this clone: No cognate antigen has been identified for it. Base qualities are missing; no much larger clone stands one base away.

Trimming at the junction amounts to 2 bases on V and 0 bases on J, and the germline ends lie 17 bases apart. CDR1 and CDR2 are drawn from the germline V gene (reference sequence): LNHDA, SQIVND. The cysteine opens and the phenylalanine closes a CDR3 of 19 amino acids. Only the CDR3 DNA stays, 57 bases, in frame from base 1. Each collaborating institution followed its own protocols to collect whole blood in K2EDTA tubes. For TCRbeta analysis, collaborators shipped samples as frozen whole blood, isolated PBMCs, or DNA extracted from either of those sample types. TCRbeta CDR3 regions were amplified from genomic DNA by means of the immunoSEQ Assay, a bias-controlled multiplex PCR. The study's own analysis went as follows. The number of nucleated cells in each sample was estimated from the amplification of reference gene primers within the assay. To quantify the absolute abundance of each unique TCRbeta CDR3 rearrangement, sequence reads were collapsed and filtered. For each sample, productive Simpson clonality was calculated by taking the square root of Simpson's diversity index across productive rearrangements. Entries here come from immuneACCESS through TCRdb and include only in-frame sequences with V and J called. Some clones fail to appear in such tables; in the studies checked, an unresolved V gene covers under half of the shortfall, and the cause of the remainder is unknown. V, J and clone size derive from that table, while D and trimming were established from the DNA sequence. The sample includes about 130,000 clones, with just under 85% observed a single time. The ten largest clonotypes hold around 13% of the sample.

Overall study results and their limits: The amount of clinical and demographic metadata varied by source and participant and was provided uncurated.

Recombination linked TRBV19 to TRBJ2-6; no D gene call is confident. The sample taken for sequencing was peripheral blood. This receptor was identified in a human donor in a cohort sampled during active COVID-19. The DNA sequence follows: TGTGCCAGTAGTATATTGAGCGTCTCTGTTTTCTCTGGGGCCAACGTCCTGACTTTC. It translates to CASSILSVSVFSGANVLTF.